This T cell receptor beta chain was documented in a study of T cells in Graves' hyperthyroidism and ophthalmopathy. Study-wide results and caveats: Ophthalmopathy, which appeared later, was predicted by the model a median 6.5 months before onset.

Each diagnosis was grounded in clinical symptoms, serum thyroxine and TRAb, thyroid ultrasound, and orbital computed tomography. PBMCs came from 10 ml fresh peripheral blood. It was RNA transcripts that yielded the amplified TCR beta CDR3 regions. TCR CDR3 regions were first amplified by RT-PCR with HTBI primers. Each CDR3 protein is one row after TCRdb ran MiXCR on the multiplex PCR reads. In the table there are tens of thousands of distinct CDR3 sequences, approximately 57% of which are singletons. This clonotype was detected only a few times. Its antigen is unidentified. The CDR3 totals 14 residues. CDR1 SQVTM and CDR2 ANQGSEA come from the germline V gene. Trimming shortened V by 6 bases and J by 4 bases, and 18 bases separated the two germline ends.

Specimen: blood. This rearrangement joins TRBV29-1 to TRBJ2-5; D may match TRBD1 or TRBD2 (7 bases each). This receptor was obtained from a woman aged 55-70 years with Graves' ophthalmopathy. CDR3 nucleotide sequence: TGCAGCGTCGGTACAACAGGGGAGGGAGAGACCCAGTACTTC. It specifies CSVGTTGEGETQYF.